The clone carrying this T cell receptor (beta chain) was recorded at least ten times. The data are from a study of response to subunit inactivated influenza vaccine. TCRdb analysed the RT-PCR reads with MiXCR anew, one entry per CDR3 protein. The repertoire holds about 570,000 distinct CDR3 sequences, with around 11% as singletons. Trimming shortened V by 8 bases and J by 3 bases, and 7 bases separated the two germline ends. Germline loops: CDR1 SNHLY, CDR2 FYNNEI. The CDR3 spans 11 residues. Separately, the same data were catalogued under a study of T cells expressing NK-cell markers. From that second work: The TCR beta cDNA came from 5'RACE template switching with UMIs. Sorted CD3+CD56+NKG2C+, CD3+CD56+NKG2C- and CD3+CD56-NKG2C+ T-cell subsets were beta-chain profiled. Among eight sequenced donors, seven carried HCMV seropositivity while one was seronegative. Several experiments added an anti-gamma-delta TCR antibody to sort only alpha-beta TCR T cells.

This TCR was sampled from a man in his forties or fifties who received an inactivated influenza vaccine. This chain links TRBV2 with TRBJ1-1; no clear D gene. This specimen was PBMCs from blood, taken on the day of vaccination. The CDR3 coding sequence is TGTGCCAGCCGCATCTACACTGAAGCTTTCTTT. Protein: CASRIYTEAFF.